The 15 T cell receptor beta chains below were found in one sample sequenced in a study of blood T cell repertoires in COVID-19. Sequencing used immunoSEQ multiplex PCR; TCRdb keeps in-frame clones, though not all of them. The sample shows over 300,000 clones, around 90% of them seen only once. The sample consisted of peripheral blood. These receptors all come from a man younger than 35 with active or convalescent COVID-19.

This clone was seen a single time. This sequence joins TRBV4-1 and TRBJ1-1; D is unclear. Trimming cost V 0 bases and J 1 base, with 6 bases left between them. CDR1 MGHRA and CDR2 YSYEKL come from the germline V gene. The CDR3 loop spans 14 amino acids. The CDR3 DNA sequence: TGCGCCAGCAGCCAAGAAAGCCAGAACACTGAAGCTTTCTTT. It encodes CASSQESQNTEAFF.

DNA of the CDR3: TGTGCCAGCAGCTATGCCAACAGGGGGCGCTCCTACGAGCAGTACTTC. Translated: CASSYANRGRSYEQYF. This chain links TRBV5-4 with TRBJ2-7, with TRBD1 matching 9 bases. Losses at the gene ends were 3 bases for V and 0 bases for J; bases not matched to a gene: 7. Germline lookup yields CDR1 SGHNT and CDR2 YYREEE (reference sequence). The CDR3 is made up of 16 amino acids.

CDR3 residues: CASSQDRGSTSPLHF. Here the CDR3 DNA reads TGCGCCAGCAGCCAAGATAGAGGGAGCACTTCACCCCTCCACTTT. The chain links TRBV4-3 to TRBJ1-6; D call uncertain. Between the trimmed V and J ends, which lost 0 bases and 9 bases, there was a span of 12 bases. Germline assignment: CDR1 LGHNA and CDR2 YSLEER. This CDR3 is 15 amino acids long.

CDR3 bases: TGTGCCAGCGGACGACAGGGGGCGGGCACAGATACGCAGTATTTT. This encodes CASGRQGAGTDTQYF. This chain joins TRBV28 and TRBJ2-3; TRBD1 matches at 10 bases. The CDR3 is 15 amino acids. Germline-derived CDR1 and CDR2 are MDHEN and SYDVKM. V was pared by 8 bases and J by 1 base, with 6 bases of the junction left unmatched.

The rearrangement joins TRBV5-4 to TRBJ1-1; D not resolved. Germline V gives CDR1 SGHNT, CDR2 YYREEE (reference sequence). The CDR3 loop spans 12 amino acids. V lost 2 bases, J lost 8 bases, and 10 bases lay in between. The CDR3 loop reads CASSFFRGEAFF. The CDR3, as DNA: TGTGCCAGCAGCTTTTTCAGAGGAGAAGCTTTCTTT.

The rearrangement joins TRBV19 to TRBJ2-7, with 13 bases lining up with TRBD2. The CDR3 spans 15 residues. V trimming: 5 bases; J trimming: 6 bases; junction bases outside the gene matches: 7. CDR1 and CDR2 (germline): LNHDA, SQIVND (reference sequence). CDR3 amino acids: CASSLTSGRALEQYF. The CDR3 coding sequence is TGTGCCAGTAGTCTCACTAGCGGGAGGGCCCTCGAGCAGTACTTC.

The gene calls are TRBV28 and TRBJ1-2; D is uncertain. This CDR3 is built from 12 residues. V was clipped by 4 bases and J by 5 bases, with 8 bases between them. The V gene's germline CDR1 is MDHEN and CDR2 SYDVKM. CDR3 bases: TGTGCCAGCAGTTGGGGAGGGTATGGCTACACCTTC. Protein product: CASSWGGYGYTF.

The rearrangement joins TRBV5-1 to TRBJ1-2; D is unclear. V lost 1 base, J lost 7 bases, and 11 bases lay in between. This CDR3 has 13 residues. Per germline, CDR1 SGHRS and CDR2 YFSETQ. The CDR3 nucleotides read TGCGCCAGCAGCTTGACAGATCCGTTTGGCTACACCTTC. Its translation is CASSLTDPFGYTF.

The CDR3 DNA is TGTGCCAGCAGTGAAGACAGTCAAGAGACCCAGTACTTC. This encodes CASSEDSQETQYF. V and J are TRBV2 and TRBJ2-5, with D uncertain. Germline V gene data show CDR1 as SNHLY and CDR2 as FYNNEI. The CDR3 runs 13 residues. Trimming took off 1 base at V and 2 bases at J, with 5 bases between the two ends.

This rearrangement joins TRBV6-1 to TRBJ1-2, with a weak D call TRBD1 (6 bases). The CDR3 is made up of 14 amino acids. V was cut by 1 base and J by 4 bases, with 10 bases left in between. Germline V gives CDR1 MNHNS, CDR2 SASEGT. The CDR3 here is CASSEGWGPYGYTF. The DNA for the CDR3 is TGTGCCAGCAGTGAAGGGTGGGGGCCCTATGGCTACACCTTC.

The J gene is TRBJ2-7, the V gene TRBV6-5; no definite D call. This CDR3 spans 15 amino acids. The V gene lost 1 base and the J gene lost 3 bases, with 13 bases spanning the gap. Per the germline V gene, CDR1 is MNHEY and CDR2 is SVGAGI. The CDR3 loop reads CASSYYFGPNYEQYF. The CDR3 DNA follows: TGTGCCAGCAGTTACTACTTCGGTCCTAACTACGAGCAGTACTTC.

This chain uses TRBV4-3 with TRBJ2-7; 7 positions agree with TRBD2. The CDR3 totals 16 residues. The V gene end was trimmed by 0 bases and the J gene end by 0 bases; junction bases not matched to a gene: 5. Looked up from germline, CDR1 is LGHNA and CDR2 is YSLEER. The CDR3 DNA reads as TGCGCCAGCAGCCAAGAACCCGGACTAGACTCCTACGAGCAGTACTTC. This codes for CASSQEPGLDSYEQYF.

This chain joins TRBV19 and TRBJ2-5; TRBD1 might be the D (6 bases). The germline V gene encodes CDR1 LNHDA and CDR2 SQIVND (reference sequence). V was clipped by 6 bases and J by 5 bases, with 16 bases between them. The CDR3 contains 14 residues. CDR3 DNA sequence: TGTGCCAGTAGATTGTCGGACAGTCGGGAGACCCAGTACTTC. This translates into CASRLSDSRETQYF.

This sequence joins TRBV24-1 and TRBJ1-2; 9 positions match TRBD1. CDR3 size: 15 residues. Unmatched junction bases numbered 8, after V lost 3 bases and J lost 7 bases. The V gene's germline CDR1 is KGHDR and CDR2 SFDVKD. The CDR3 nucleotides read TGTGCCACCAGTGATCCCCGACAGGGGGATGGTGGCTACACCTTC. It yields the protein CATSDPRQGDGGYTF.

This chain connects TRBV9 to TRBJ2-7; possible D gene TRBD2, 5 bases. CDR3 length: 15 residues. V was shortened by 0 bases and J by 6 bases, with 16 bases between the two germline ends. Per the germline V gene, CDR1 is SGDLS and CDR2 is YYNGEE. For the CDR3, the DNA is TGTGCCAGCAGCGTAGAAGGGAGACGGTACGGCGAGCAGTACTTC. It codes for CASSVEGRRYGEQYF.